These 3 T cell receptor beta chains originate from one sample sequenced in a study of CD8 T cells in Susac syndrome. Roughly 0.45 to 1 ug RNA was reverse transcribed with random hexamers. Using its own MiXCR run on the immunoSEQ multiplex PCR reads, TCRdb lists one record per CDR3 protein. The sample lists 200,000 to 250,000 distinct CDR3 sequences, 95% occurring once. The sample taken for sequencing was CD4+ T cells from PBMCs. These receptors came from a human donor with multiple sclerosis.

The V and J genes are TRBV19 and TRBJ1-5; D unresolved. This CDR3 is 15 amino acids long. The germline gives CDR1 LNHDA, CDR2 SQIVND (reference sequence). The ends were cut back, 3 bases at V and 0 bases at J, with 9 bases in the middle. Written as DNA, the CDR3 is TGTGCCAGTAGTATGGAGGGTCATAGCAATCAGCCCCAGCATTTT. This encodes CASSMEGHSNQPQHF.

The chain combines TRBV29-1 with TRBJ1-1; TRBD1 is a possible D gene (5 bases). The CDR3 runs 12 residues. Germline-derived CDR1 and CDR2 are SQVTM and ANQGSEA. The germline V and J ends were trimmed by 0 bases and 8 bases, with 10 bases remaining between them. The CDR3 DNA sequence: TGCAGCGTTGAAGATCGGGACCTAGAAGCTTTCTTT. As protein: CSVEDRDLEAFF.

The V gene is TRBV30, the J gene TRBJ1-1; D ambiguous. From germline, CDR1 is GTSNPN and CDR2 SVGIG (reference sequence). This CDR3 is 13 amino acids long. The V gene lost 5 bases and the J gene lost 2 bases, with 12 bases spanning the gap. The CDR3 DNA reads TGTGCCTGGTGCAAGACTGGTAACACTGAAGCTTTCTTT. This sequence encodes CAWCKTGNTEAFF. Drawing the rest from reference TRBV30 and TRBJ1-1, the complete variable domain is SQTIHQWPATLVQPVGSPLSLECTVEGTSNPNLYWYRQAAGRGLQLLFYSVGIGQISSEVPQNLSASRPQDRQFILSSKKLLLSDSGFYLCAWCKTGNTEAFFGQGTRLTVV.